This TCR beta chain stems from a study of OX40 agonist ivuxolimab in advanced cancers. Concerning this clone: As yet, its antigen is unknown.

Only in-frame clones appear in the TCRdb table, and some are missing; sequencing was by immunoSEQ multiplex PCR. Of tens of thousands of clones listed, about 85% are singletons. Study-wide results and limits: Dose levels from 0.1 to 3.0 mg/kg saw CD4+ and CD8+ blood T cells expand clonally by week 6.

The sequence was obtained from an adult with an advanced solid tumor such as melanoma, head and neck, liver or kidney cancer. The sample in question was CD4+ or CD8+ T cells sorted from blood, obtained in a trial of the OX40 agonist ivuxolimab.

Here the CDR3 reads CASSYSIGSTDTQYF. The DNA for the CDR3 is TGTGCCAGCAGTTACTCGATCGGGAGCACAGATACGCAGTATTTT. The chain is built from TRBV6-5 and TRBJ2-3; D unresolved. Germline values: CDR1 MNHEY, CDR2 SVGAGI. Trimming pared 0 bases from V and 0 bases from J, leaving 7 bases between. This CDR3 has 15 amino acids.